The rows below give T cell receptor beta chains drawn from one sample of a study of blood T cell repertoires in COVID-19. This table comes from immunoSEQ multiplex PCR, and its TCRdb copy is limited to in-frame clones, with some not included. The sample lists about 76,000 clones; approximately 85% were seen once. The specimen was peripheral blood. These receptors were taken from a man aged 60-69 years with COVID-19, enrolled during active disease. Each CDR3 is given with its conserved first and last residue. A D gene is named only where the DNA matches it firmly. The size field is filled for only some rows; it gives once, few, many or a size class.

>NA|TRBJ2-3|TRBV9|NA
TGTGCCAGCAGCGTAGTGGAGGGGAGGGGGGCAGATACGCAGTATTTT
CASSVVEGRGADTQYF
>TRBD1|TRBJ1-1|TRBV5-5|NA
TGTGCCAGCAGTTACAGGGGGGACACTGAAGCTTTCTTT
CASSYRGDTEAFF
>NA|TRBJ1-3|TRBV5-1|NA
TGCGCCAGCAGCCTGGGGGGCTTTGGAAACACCATATATTTT
CASSLGGFGNTIYF
>TRBD2|TRBJ2-5|TRBV5-6|NA
TGTGCCAGCAGCTTGGGGCTAGCGGAACAAGAGACCCAGTACTTC
CASSLGLAEQETQYF
>TRBD2|TRBJ2-7|TRBV2|NA
TGTGCCAGCAGTGTCTTAGCGGGGAACTACGAGCAGTACTTC
CASSVLAGNYEQYF
>NA|TRBJ1-2|TRBV6-5|NA
TGTGCCAGCGGTAGGACACCGTCTAACTATGGCTACACCTTC
CASGRTPSNYGYTF
>TRBD1|TRBJ2-7|TRBV2|NA
TGTGCCAGCAGTAAGGGACAGTACGAGCAGTACTTC
CASSKGQYEQYF
>NA|TRBJ1-5|TRBV21-1|NA
TGTGCCAGCAGCAAAGCGGGCGCCTCACGAATTCAGCCCCAGCATTTT
CASSKAGASRIQPQHF
>TRBD2|TRBJ2-5|TRBV3-1/TRBV3-2|NA
TGTGCCAGCAGCCAAGAGGGACTAGCCTCAGAGACCCAGTACTTC
CASSQEGLASETQYF
>NA|TRBJ2-7|TRBV18|NA
TGTGCCAGCTCACCTTCAATCCGCGCGTTCGACGAGCAGTACTTC
CASSPSIRAFDEQYF
>TRBD1|TRBJ2-5|TRBV6-5|NA
TGTGCCAGCAGGAGCAGGACAGGGGGCGAGGAGACCCAGTACTTC
CASRSRTGGEETQYF
>TRBD2|TRBJ2-7|TRBV25-1|NA
TGTGCCAGCGTTTCGCGGGAGGGCCACTACGAGCAGTACTTC
CASVSREGHYEQYF
>TRBD1|TRBJ1-3|TRBV19|NA
TGTGCCAGTAGTACCCACAGGGGTAACACCATATATTTT
CASSTHRGNTIYF
>NA|TRBJ2-7|TRBV18|few
TGTGCCAGCTCACCACGACAGGTCCCCTACGAGCAGTACTTC
CASSPRQVPYEQYF
>TRBD2|TRBJ2-1|TRBV6-4|NA
TGTGCCAGCAGTGACTCGATCAGCGGGGATTACAATGAGCAGTTCTTC
CASSDSISGDYNEQFF
>NA|TRBJ1-2|TRBV25-1|NA
TGTGCCAGCAGTCCAGCGATGTCCTATGGCTACACCTTC
CASSPAMSYGYTF
>TRBD2|TRBJ2-3|TRBV3-1/TRBV3-2|NA
TGTGCCAGCAGCCAAGAAGTCCTAGCGGGACACACAGATACGCAGTATTTT
CASSQEVLAGHTDTQYF
>TRBD1|TRBJ1-1|TRBV30|NA
TGTGCCTGGAGTACCCCCGGGATAGGGACAGATGAAGCTTTCTTT
CAWSTPGIGTDEAFF
>NA|TRBJ1-1|TRBV5-1|NA
TGCGCCAGCAGCTTGGCCGGGATGGGCACTGAAGCTTTCTTT
CASSLAGMGTEAFF
>TRBD2|TRBJ2-1|TRBV7-3|NA
TGTGCCAGCAGCTTAATAGCGGGGGGCAATGAGCAGTTCTTC
CASSLIAGGNEQFF
>NA|TRBJ1-1|TRBV7-9|NA
TGTGCCAGCAGCCCGAGGGTGGGGGCGATGAACACTGAAGCTTTCTTT
CASSPRVGAMNTEAFF
>TRBD1|TRBJ1-5|TRBV10-1|NA
TGCGCCAGCAGTGAGTCGATTCCAGGGGGCCAGCATTTT
CASSESIPGGQHF